Following are 17 T cell receptor beta chains from one sample sequenced in a study of blood T cell repertoires in COVID-19. Measured with immunoSEQ multiplex PCR; TCRdb has only the in-frame clones, and not every one. The sample includes 200,000 to 300,000 clones, more than 75% of them seen just once. The sequenced sample was peripheral blood. The source is a woman at least 80 years old with COVID-19, enrolled during active disease.

The chain couples TRBV7-2 to TRBJ2-5, with D tentatively TRBD2 (6 bases). This CDR3 is built from 16 residues. Trimming left V 2 bases short and J 4 bases short, with 17 bases between. Germline V lookup: CDR1 SGHTA, CDR2 FQGNSA. CDR3 loop: CASSLRGAALGETQYF. The CDR3 DNA sequence: TGTGCCAGCAGCTTACGCGGGGCTGCCCTTGGAGAGACCCAGTACTTC.

CDR3 amino acids: CASRSGPAGGYTF. The CDR3 DNA follows: TGCGCCAGCAGGTCAGGGCCCGCTGGGGGCTACACCTTC. The rearrangement uses TRBV5-1 and TRBJ1-2; tentative D call: TRBD1 (5 bases). V lost 5 bases and J lost 8, with 16 bases in between. Per the germline V gene, CDR1 is SGHRS and CDR2 is YFSETQ. This CDR3 is built from 13 residues.

This chain uses TRBV28 with TRBJ1-1; tentative D call: TRBD1 (6 bases). V was cut by 6 bases and J by 1 base, with 9 bases left in between. Germline CDR1 is MDHEN and CDR2 is SYDVKM. The CDR3 sequence is 13 residues long. The CDR3 nucleotides read TGTGCCAGCAGACGGACAGAGAACACTGAAGCTTTCTTT. Encoded protein: CASRRTENTEAFF.

The V and J genes are TRBV2 and TRBJ1-2, with a possible D match to TRBD1 (5 bases). The V gene lost 7 bases and the J gene lost 4 bases, with 13 bases spanning the gap. CDR1 and CDR2 (germline): SNHLY, FYNNEI. There are 13 residues in the CDR3. Here the CDR3 reads CASTPDNSYGYTF. CDR3 nucleotides: TGTGCCAGCACCCCGGACAACAGCTATGGCTACACCTTC.

This chain connects TRBV27 to TRBJ1-1; 7 positions agree with TRBD1. J was trimmed by 1 base and V by 3 bases; bases with no gene match: 5. The CDR3 extends over 15 amino acids. Germline CDR1 is MNHEY and CDR2 is SMNVEV (reference sequence). CDR3 DNA: TGTGCCAGCAGTTTGCGGACAGGCGGGAACACTGAAGCTTTCTTT. It specifies CASSLRTGGNTEAFF.

The genes are TRBV5-1 and TRBJ1-4; 7 bases are shared with TRBD1. V was pared by 4 bases and J by 8 bases, with 8 bases of the junction left unmatched. CDR1 and CDR2 (germline): SGHRS, YFSETQ. The CDR3 has 14 residues. CDR3 DNA: TGCGCCAGCAGCCTAGGACAGGCTGGGGAAAAACTGTTTTTT. It codes for CASSLGQAGEKLFF. Drawing the rest from reference TRBV5-1 and TRBJ1-4, the complete variable domain is KAGVTQTPRYLIKTRGQQVTLSCSPISGHRSVSWYQQTPGQGLQFLFEYFSETQRNKGNFPGRFSGRQFSNSRSEMNVSTLELGDSALYLCASSLGQAGEKLFFGSGTQLSVL.

The chain employs TRBV7-3 and TRBJ2-1, with a weak D call TRBD1 (6 bases). The V end was cut by 5 bases, the J end by 10 bases, with 12 bases between. The germline V gene encodes CDR1 SGHTA and CDR2 FQGTGA. This CDR3 spans 12 amino acids. CDR3 sequence: CASSPGQAEQFF. The CDR3 bases are TGTGCCAGCAGCCCGGGACAAGCGGAGCAGTTCTTC. The complete variable domain, with remaining parts taken from reference TRBV7-3 and TRBJ2-1, reads GAGVSQTPSNKVTEKGKYVELRCDPISGHTALYWYRQSLGQGPEFLIYFQGTGAADDSGLPNDRFFAVRPEGSVSTLKIQRTERGDSAVYLCASSPGQAEQFFGPGTRLTVL.

The chain links TRBV12-5 to TRBJ2-5; 12 positions agree with TRBD1. The length of the CDR3 is 15 residues. V was pared by 4 bases and J by 5 bases, with 5 bases of the junction left unmatched. The V gene's germline CDR1 is LGHNT and CDR2 FRNRAP. The CDR3 DNA follows: TGTGCTAGTGGTTCCGGGACAGGGGGCCGGGAGACCCAGTACTTC. Residues: CASGSGTGGRETQYF.

The count of this clone is one. The chain recombines TRBV6-6 with TRBJ2-7; TRBD2 aligns across 8 bases. CDR1 is MNHNY, CDR2 SVGAGI, per germline (reference sequence). V dropped 7 bases and J dropped 0; count of bases not matched to a gene: 8. CDR3 size: 15 residues. The DNA of the CDR3 is TGTGCCAGCACCCAGGGCGGGGGGAGCTCCTACGAGCAGTACTTC. Translating gives CASTQGGGSSYEQYF.

The chain links TRBV10-3 to TRBJ1-1, with D possibly matching TRBD1 (5 bases). Per the germline V gene, CDR1 is ENHRY and CDR2 is SYGVKD. This CDR3 is 14 amino acids long. Trimming took off 6 bases at V and 0 bases at J, with 11 bases between the two ends. CDR3: CAIRSTAMNTEAFF. The CDR3 DNA reads as TGTGCCATCAGATCGACAGCGATGAACACTGAAGCTTTCTTT.

The V call is TRBV19, the J call TRBJ2-7; 7 nucleotides line up with TRBD1. This CDR3 spans 15 amino acids. The germline V gene encodes CDR1 LNHDA and CDR2 SQIVND (reference sequence). The V and J ends lost 5 bases and 0 bases, in that order; junction bases with no gene match: 7. In DNA form, the CDR3 reads TGTGCCAGTAGTGCAGACAGGGACAGCTCCTACGAGCAGTACGTC. As protein: CASSADRDSSYEQYV.

This sequence joins TRBV3-1 (or the pseudogene TRBV3-2) and TRBJ2-3, with 9 bases fitting TRBD2. The CDR3 is 16 amino acids. Trimming removed 1 base from V and 1 base from J; junction bases left unmatched: 3. Per the germline V gene, CDR1 is LGHDT and CDR2 is YNNKEL (reference sequence). CDR3 nucleotide sequence: TGTGCCAGCAGCCAAGGGATAGCGGGGGGCACAGATACGCAGTATTTT. This codes for CASSQGIAGGTDTQYF.

The chain has TRBV10-3 and TRBJ2-1; TRBD1 aligns across 11 bases. Per the germline V gene, CDR1 is ENHRY and CDR2 is SYGVKD. Losses at the gene ends were 3 bases for V and 9 bases for J; bases not matched to a gene: 10. CDR3 length: 16 residues. CDR3 loop: CAISDSTGTGGSEQFF. In DNA, the CDR3 is TGTGCCATCAGTGACTCGACCGGGACAGGGGGTAGTGAGCAGTTCTTC.

The chain couples TRBV7-2 to TRBJ2-5; 7 bases are shared with TRBD2. The CDR3 spans 16 residues. From germline, CDR1 is SGHTA and CDR2 FQGNSA. The V gene end was trimmed by 1 base and the J gene end by 0 bases; junction bases not matched to a gene: 5. In nucleotides, the CDR3 is TGTGCCAGCAGCTTAGGAGGTAGCGGGCACCAAGAGACCCAGTACTTC. Translating it yields CASSLGGSGHQETQYF.

The chain's CDR3 is CASRPDRGNEQFF. Written as DNA, the CDR3 is TGTGCCAGCAGACCAGACAGGGGTAATGAGCAGTTCTTC. This chain joins TRBV6-5 and TRBJ2-1, with 8 bases lining up with TRBD1. This CDR3 has 13 amino acids. V shed 6 bases, J shed 7 bases, and the junction held 5 bases outside the gene matches. The germline V gene has CDR1 MNHEY and CDR2 SVGAGI.

V usage is TRBV10-3 and J usage is TRBJ1-3, with TRBD1 matching over 8 bases. The J segment lost 0 bases and the V segment lost 6 bases, leaving 4 bases of the junction unmatched. The CDR3 loop spans 15 amino acids. CDR1 ENHRY and CDR2 SYGVKD come from the germline V gene. The CDR3, as DNA: TGTGCCATCAGGCCGACAGGGGACTCTGGAAACACCATATATTTT. Translated, it gives CAIRPTGDSGNTIYF.

This chain connects TRBV27 to TRBJ1-1; 8 bases agree with TRBD1. V was pared by 5 bases and J by 4 bases, with 12 bases of the junction left unmatched. The CDR3 runs to 16 residues. Germline loops: CDR1 MNHEY, CDR2 SMNVEV (reference sequence). CDR3 bases: TGTGCCAGCAGTGACTACGCAGGGGGCTTTGGCACTGAAGCTTTCTTT. It translates to CASSDYAGGFGTEAFF.